These 30 T cell receptor beta chains originate from one sample sequenced in a study of shared clonotypes between healthy human individuals. This table comes from immunoSEQ multiplex PCR, and its TCRdb copy is limited to in-frame clones, with some not included. Of millions of clones in the sample, just over 90% are singletons; the top ten hold 0.35% to 0.5%. The sequencing sample was made of naive CD4+ T cells from PBMCs. As for subset: CD45RA+ positively selected. The receptors come from a young man in good health. Some clones in this sample may be carry-over from other donors' samples.

V is TRBV5-1 and J is TRBJ2-2; 12 nucleotides align to TRBD2. This CDR3 is built from 17 residues. The germline CDR1 and CDR2 sequences are SGHRS and YFSETQ. Trimming took 4 bases from V and 5 from J; bases not matched to a gene: 9. The CDR3 loop reads CASSPFGLAGPTGELFF. The CDR3 DNA reads as TGCGCCAGCAGCCCCTTCGGACTAGCGGGACCGACCGGGGAGCTGTTTTTT.

The V call is TRBV4-1, the J call TRBJ2-2, with 8 bases aligning to TRBD1. Looked up from germline, CDR1 is MGHRA and CDR2 is YSYEKL. The CDR3 sequence is 17 residues long. Trimming at V came to 2 bases and at J to 1 base, leaving 6 bases not matched to a gene. CDR3 DNA sequence: TGCGCCAGCAGCCAACGGACAGGGTCGGGGAACACCGGGGAGCTGTTTTTT. Amino acids: CASSQRTGSGNTGELFF.

This clone was seen only a few times. The chain combines TRBV7-9 with TRBJ1-3, with 7 nucleotides matching TRBD1. The trim removed 5 bases at V and 4 bases at J, leaving 8 bases unmatched. In germline, CDR1 is SEHNR, CDR2 FQNEAQ (reference sequence). This CDR3 has 15 amino acids. The CDR3 reads CASSRDREYGNTIYF. Here the CDR3 DNA reads TGTGCCAGCAGCCGAGACAGGGAATACGGAAACACCATATATTTT.

J is TRBJ2-5 and V is TRBV27; the D is unclear. From germline, CDR1 is MNHEY and CDR2 SMNVEV (reference sequence). Deletions cut 5 bases from V and 4 bases from J, with 17 bases between. The CDR3 is made up of 15 amino acids. The DNA for the CDR3 is TGTGCCAGCAGTAGGGCCGATGGTGGGATAGAGACCCAGTACTTC. Its protein product is CASSRADGGIETQYF.

The V and J genes are TRBV5-8 and TRBJ1-5; the D is unclear. This CDR3 has 12 residues. The V and J ends lost 2 bases and 11 bases respectively, with 11 bases between them. Germline CDR1 and CDR2: SGHTS and YDEGEE. The CDR3 nucleotides are TGTGCCAGCAGCTTTGGCCCGGGAGCCCAGCATTTT. Translating gives CASSFGPGAQHF.

This chain connects TRBV7-2 to TRBJ2-5; D not certain. This CDR3 region has 11 residues. CDR1 is SGHTA and CDR2 is FQGNSA in the germline V gene. Trimming shortened V by 5 bases and J by 2 bases, and 3 bases separated the two germline ends. CDR3 nucleotide sequence: TGTGCCAGCAGCGAACAAGAGACCCAGTACTTC. This codes for CASSEQETQYF.

The chain carries TRBV14 and TRBJ2-7, with 9 bases identical to TRBD1. Germline V gene sequence: CDR1 SGHDN, CDR2 FVKESK. The CDR3 extends over 15 amino acids. Trimming at V came to 2 bases and at J to 5 bases, leaving 7 bases not matched to a gene. CDR3 sequence reads: CASSQYRGLRDEQYF. CDR3 DNA: TGTGCCAGCAGCCAATACAGGGGGCTACGCGACGAGCAGTACTTC.

This chain links TRBV18 with TRBJ2-2; D not resolved. CDR1 is KGHSH and CDR2 is LQKENI in the germline V gene. This CDR3 region has 16 residues. Deletions cut 1 base from V and 0 bases from J, with 9 bases between. For the CDR3, the DNA is TGTGCCAGCTCACCACAGGCGAAATCGAACACCGGGGAGCTGTTTTTT. Its protein product is CASSPQAKSNTGELFF.

This chain uses TRBV7-6 with TRBJ2-2; D call uncertain. Trimming removed 5 bases from V and 4 bases from J, with 17 bases in between. This CDR3 contains 16 residues. Germline V gives CDR1 SGHVS, CDR2 FNYEAQ. CDR3 in amino acids: CASSPRIGVGTGELFF. In nucleotides, the CDR3 is TGTGCCAGCAGCCCAAGGATTGGGGTAGGCACCGGGGAGCTGTTTTTT.

The chain combines TRBV30 with TRBJ1-1, with D maybe TRBD1 (6 bases). This CDR3 region has 15 residues. Germline V gene data show CDR1 as GTSNPN and CDR2 as SVGIG (reference sequence). The ends were cut back, 0 bases at V and 0 bases at J, with 11 bases in the middle. The chain's CDR3 is CAWSVRAGVNTEAFF. As DNA, the CDR3 is TGTGCCTGGAGTGTTAGGGCAGGGGTGAACACTGAAGCTTTCTTT.

The rearrangement uses TRBV7-9 and TRBJ2-6, with D uncertain. The CDR3 runs to 11 residues. Trimming took off 4 bases at V and 9 bases at J, with 4 bases between the two ends. Per germline, CDR1 SEHNR and CDR2 FQNEAQ (reference sequence). DNA for the CDR3: TGTGCCAGCAGCTCTAGCAACGTCCTGACTTTC. Translated, it gives CASSSSNVLTF.

The chain recombines TRBV15 with TRBJ2-7; D gene unclear. Between the trimmed V and J ends, which lost 4 bases and 6 bases, there was a span of 13 bases. CDR3 length: 13 residues. The germline V gene encodes CDR1 LNHNV and CDR2 YYDKDF (reference sequence). In nucleotides, the CDR3 is TGTGCCACCAGCACAACCGGATCCGCCGAGCAGTACTTC. Protein: CATSTTGSAEQYF. Filled out from reference TRBV15 and TRBJ2-7, the complete variable domain reads DAMVIQNPRYQVTQFGKPVTLSCSQTLNHNVMYWYQQKSSQAPKLLFHYYDKDFNNEADTPDNFQSRRPNTSFCFLDIRSPGLGDTAMYLCATSTTGSAEQYFGPGTRLTVT.

Concerning this clone: Other DNA sequences from this sample encode an identical CDR3 as well. The chain links TRBV7-9 to TRBJ2-2, with D tentatively TRBD1 (6 bases). CDR1 and CDR2 from the germline V gene are SEHNR and FQNEAQ (reference sequence). The germline V and J ends were trimmed by 5 bases and 6 bases, with 10 bases remaining between them. The CDR3 runs to 13 residues. The CDR3 DNA sequence: TGTGCCAGCAGCCCCAGGGGTGCCGGGGAGCTGTTTTTT. Protein sequence: CASSPRGAGELFF.

The chain combines TRBV4-2 with TRBJ1-2, with TRBD1 matching 7 bases. V shed 0 bases and J 4 bases; nucleotides not matched to a gene: 5. The germline gives CDR1 LGHNA, CDR2 YNFKEQ. The CDR3 is made up of 15 amino acids. CDR3 nucleotides: TGTGCCAGCAGCCAAGACAGGGACAGAGTCTATGGCTACACCTTC. It specifies CASSQDRDRVYGYTF.

The V call is TRBV2, the J call TRBJ2-7, with D tentatively TRBD1 (6 bases). This CDR3 contains 12 residues. The V and J ends lost 8 bases and 4 bases respectively, with 12 bases between them. CDR1 and CDR2 from the germline V gene are SNHLY and FYNNEI. CDR3 sequence reads: CASGGQRYEQYF. In nucleotides, the CDR3 is TGTGCCAGCGGGGGACAAAGATACGAGCAGTACTTC.

The V call is TRBV5-1, the J call TRBJ1-2; D is possibly TRBD1 (6 bases). V shed 0 bases and J shed 8 bases, with 11 bases lying between them. From germline, CDR1 is SGHRS and CDR2 YFSETQ. The CDR3 runs to 13 residues. As DNA, the CDR3 is TGCGCCAGCAGCTTGGTTGCAGGGGAGGGCTACACCTTC. It is translated as CASSLVAGEGYTF.

The V and J genes are TRBV29-1 and TRBJ2-2; weak D call: TRBD2 (6 bases). Trimming took 5 bases from V and 5 from J, leaving 12 bases between them. This CDR3 spans 13 amino acids. Germline V CDR1 and CDR2: SQVTM, ANQGSEA. The CDR3 region has the DNA TGCAGCGTTTGGTGGGGGAGGACCGGGGAGCTGTTTTTT. This translates into CSVWWGRTGELFF.

The chain is built from TRBV10-1 and TRBJ2-1, with 9 bases aligning to TRBD2. Germline trimming cut 0 bases from V and 8 bases from J; bases unmatched to any gene: 11. The CDR3 totals 17 residues. Per the germline V gene, CDR1 is WNHNN and CDR2 is SYGVQD (reference sequence). The CDR3 sequence: CASSESRGLAGVHEQFF. The CDR3 DNA follows: TGCGCCAGCAGTGAGTCTAGAGGATTAGCGGGAGTACATGAGCAGTTCTTC.

The rearrangement joins TRBV11-2 to TRBJ2-5; D remains unclear. Germline CDR1 and CDR2: SGHAT and FQNNGV. Trimming removed 4 bases at V and 6 bases at J, with 15 bases between. The CDR3 has 14 amino acids. The DNA of the CDR3 is TGTGCCAGCAGCTATACAGACACCGGGCAGACCCAGTACTTC. It specifies CASSYTDTGQTQYF. The whole variable domain, remainder taken from reference TRBV11-2 and TRBJ2-5, is EAGVAQSPRYKIIEKRQSVAFWCNPISGHATLYWYQQILGQGPKLLIQFQNNGVVDDSQLPKDRFSAERLKGVDSTLKIQPAKLEDSAVYLCASSYTDTGQTQYFGPGTRLLVL.

This rearrangement joins TRBV30 to TRBJ2-3; D is unclear. Germline CDR1 and CDR2: GTSNPN and SVGIG (reference sequence). There are 14 residues in the CDR3. V lost 4 bases and J 0 bases, leaving 11 bases between the germline ends. CDR3 sequence (DNA): TGTGCCTGGACCCGGCAGCCGAGCACAGATACGCAGTATTTT. It codes for CAWTRQPSTDTQYF.

Points on this clone: Other nucleotide sequences from this sample produce the same CDR3. CDR3 coding DNA: TGTGCCAGCAGTTACTCTCGAGATCAGCCCCAGCATTTT. Residues: CASSYSRDQPQHF. V and J are TRBV6-5 and TRBJ1-5, with D unclear. This CDR3 contains 13 residues. The germline CDR1 and CDR2 sequences are MNHEY and SVGAGI. V was cut by 0 bases and J by 5 bases, with 5 bases left in between.

The chain is built from TRBV30 and TRBJ1-4; D unresolved. Trimming pared 2 bases from V and 8 bases from J, leaving 12 bases between. The CDR3 covers 13 residues. Germline CDR1 is GTSNPN and CDR2 is SVGIG (reference sequence). The CDR3 DNA is TGTGCCTGGAGTCCTAACACAGCGGAAAAACTGTTTTTT. This sequence encodes CAWSPNTAEKLFF.

With regard to this clone: Other DNA sequences in the same sample also yield this CDR3. The V and J genes are TRBV30 and TRBJ2-2; no definite D call. The CDR3 has 12 amino acids. Germline CDR1 GTSNPN, CDR2 SVGIG (reference sequence). V was clipped by 1 base and J by 8 bases, with 8 bases between them. The CDR3 here is CAWSDLRGELFF. Here the CDR3 DNA reads TGTGCCTGGAGTGACTTGAGGGGGGAGCTGTTTTTT.

The genes are TRBV6-6 and TRBJ2-7; possible D gene TRBD1, 6 bases. This CDR3 spans 14 amino acids. V gave up 6 bases and J gave up 3 bases, with 15 bases separating them. CDR1 MNHNY and CDR2 SVGAGI come from the germline V gene (reference sequence). CDR3 DNA sequence: TGTGCCAGCAGCCCCGGGACAACCTACTACGAGCAGTACTTC. Translated: CASSPGTTYYEQYF.

The chain uses TRBV4-2 and TRBJ1-4; D gene unclear. V was cut by 4 bases and J by 7 bases, with 13 bases left in between. Per the germline V gene, CDR1 is LGHNA and CDR2 is YNFKEQ. CDR3 length: 14 residues. As DNA, the CDR3 is TGTGCCAGCAGCCCCCAGGTTGGCGGTGAAAAACTGTTTTTT. Protein: CASSPQVGGEKLFF.

This chain uses TRBV30 with TRBJ1-2; D is undetermined. The germline V gene has CDR1 GTSNPN and CDR2 SVGIG (reference sequence). The CDR3 covers 13 residues. The V end was cut by 2 bases, the J end by 2 bases, with 9 bases between. CDR3 DNA: TGTGCCTGGAGTAAACTAGGGAACTATGGCTACACCTTC. Encoded protein: CAWSKLGNYGYTF.

Comment on this clone: The same CDR3 arises from other DNA sequences in this sample as well. J is TRBJ2-1 and V is TRBV9; D uncertain. Trimming cost V 0 bases and J 7 bases, with 5 bases left between them. Per the germline V gene, CDR1 is SGDLS and CDR2 is YYNGEE. The CDR3 is 12 amino acids. The DNA of the CDR3 is TGTGCCAGCAGCGTAGCTGATAATGAGCAGTTCTTC. Translating gives CASSVADNEQFF.

The V and J genes are TRBV5-5 and TRBJ1-4; possible D gene TRBD1, 5 bases. CDR1 and CDR2 (germline): SGHKS, YYEKEE (reference sequence). The germline V and J ends were trimmed by 1 base and 8 bases, with 12 bases remaining between them. The CDR3 covers 14 residues. CDR3 in amino acids: CASSLHRMNEKLFF. CDR3 DNA: TGTGCCAGCAGCTTGCACAGGATGAACGAAAAACTGTTTTTT. The variable domain in full, completed from reference TRBV5-5 and TRBJ1-4, reads DAGVTQSPTHLIKTRGQQVTLRCSPISGHKSVSWYQQVLGQGPQFIFQYYEKEERGRGNFPDRFSARQFPNYSSELNVNALLLGDSALYLCASSLHRMNEKLFFGSGTQLSVL.

The rearrangement links TRBV7-8 to TRBJ2-7; 9 bases agree with TRBD1. The CDR3 is made up of 15 amino acids. V shed 1 base and J 4 bases; nucleotides not matched to a gene: 5. The germline gives CDR1 SGHVS, CDR2 FQNEAQ. The CDR3 region has the DNA TGTGCCAGCAGCTTAGTAACAGGGGGCGCGTACGAGCAGTACTTC. This encodes CASSLVTGGAYEQYF.

In this sample, this clone turned up once. DNA of the CDR3: TGTGCCAGCAGCCAGGGGTGGGGGGAAGAGACCCAGTACTTC. Translating gives CASSQGWGEETQYF. The gene calls are TRBV11-2 and TRBJ2-5; the D call may be TRBD1 or TRBD2 (6 bases each). Germline assignment: CDR1 SGHAT and CDR2 FQNNGV. Trimming took off 5 bases at V and 3 bases at J, with 13 bases between the two ends. This CDR3 spans 14 amino acids.